One sample yielded the 3 T cell receptor beta chains listed below, sequenced in a study of T cell repertoires in cytomegalovirus infection. No antigen is known for these receptors. A single record per CDR3 protein comes from TCRdb applying MiXCR to the reads. The table has approximately 730,000 distinct CDR3 sequences, almost 30% seen once. The sample here was cultured CD8+ T cells from PBMCs, taken from culture after CMV antigen stimulation. Receptors originate from a human donor in good health (CMV status not recorded). Some clones in this sample may be carry-over from other donors' samples.

This chain joins TRBV5-6 and TRBJ1-5; possibly TRBD1 for D (5 bases). Trimming cost V 2 bases and J 4 bases, with 13 bases left between them. Per the germline V gene, CDR1 is SGHDT and CDR2 is YYEEEE. This CDR3 region has 15 residues. CDR3 bases: TGTGCCAGCAGCTTCGGGACCAGCATAAATCAGCCCCAGCATTTT. Amino acids: CASSFGTSINQPQHF.

This clonotype was seen repeatedly, ten times or more. The gene calls are TRBV12-3 or TRBV12-4 and TRBJ2-7; no reliable D call. The CDR3 consists of 14 residues. V shed 6 bases and J shed 5 bases, with 17 bases lying between them. The CDR3 DNA is TGTGCCAGCAGCCTGACCGCGAGTGAGGACGAGCAGTACTTC. It codes for CASSLTASEDEQYF.

The chain couples TRBV12-3 or TRBV12-4 to TRBJ2-3, with 11 bases matching TRBD2. This CDR3 is built from 18 residues. V shed 6 bases, J shed 2 bases, and the junction held 13 bases outside the gene matches. The CDR3 region has the DNA TGTGCCAGCAGAGCTAGCGGGGGGCATTACACACACACAGATACGCAGTATTTT. The encoded protein is CASRASGGHYTHTDTQYF.